This T cell receptor (beta chain) comes out of a study of T cell changes during pregnancy in multiple sclerosis. The CDR3 runs to 16 residues. Germline V gene data show CDR1 as MNHEY and CDR2 as SMNVEV (reference sequence). V dropped 1 base and J dropped 9; count of bases not matched to a gene: 11. Repertoires were generated with immunoSEQ multiplex PCR, while TCRdb's copy carries only in-frame clones and drops some. The sample shows about 40,000 clones, about nine tenths of them seen only once. The starting material was CD4+ T cells from peripheral blood mononuclear cells, obtained before pregnancy. The source of this sequence is a female donor with multiple sclerosis, enrolled in a pregnancy study. This chain uses TRBV27 with TRBJ2-1; 8 bases are a match to TRBD2. CDR3 nucleotides: TGTGCCAGCAGTTTATTACGGGGGGGCTTTCAGGTTGAGCAGTTCTTC. As protein: CASSLLRGGFQVEQFF.